These 3 T cell receptor beta chains were all obtained from the same sample, sequenced in a study of CD4 T cells in relation to SARS-CoV-2 and coronaviruses. CD4+ T cells from unexposed donors were obtained before the COVID-19 pandemic (2011-2018). The protocol was immunoSEQ multiplex PCR, while the TCRdb copy is restricted to in-frame clones and leaves out a portion. The sample has roughly 71,000 clones, about 89% seen once. Sequencing used memory CD4+ T cells from PBMCs. The receptor set was obtained from a human donor in good health.

This rearrangement joins TRBV6-6 to TRBJ1-1; no reliable D call. The CDR3 runs to 15 residues. CDR1 and CDR2 from the germline V gene are MNHNY and SVGAGI (reference sequence). V was trimmed by 6 bases and J by 4 bases, leaving 18 bases between them. The CDR3 region is CASSTVSSESTEAFF. CDR3 in DNA: TGTGCCAGCAGCACAGTCTCATCAGAGTCCACTGAAGCTTTCTTT.

The chain links TRBV5-6 to TRBJ2-7, with 11 bases aligning to TRBD1. The germline CDR1 and CDR2 sequences are SGHDT and YYEEEE. Trimming cost V 4 bases and J 3 bases; bases outside gene matches: 3. This CDR3 spans 14 amino acids. CDR3 sequence: CASSRTGGGYEQYF. The CDR3 region has the DNA TGTGCCAGCAGCAGGACAGGGGGCGGCTACGAGCAGTACTTC.

V and J are TRBV5-6 and TRBJ1-4; D gene unclear. V lost 1 base, J lost 7 bases, and 14 bases lay in between. The CDR3 runs to 15 residues. Germline V gives CDR1 SGHDT, CDR2 YYEEEE. The CDR3 region has the DNA TGTGCCAGCAGCTTGCAACACAGCGAGGGTGAAAAACTGTTTTTT. Translated, it gives CASSLQHSEGEKLFF.